Included here is one TCR beta chain sequence, with context. Repertoires were generated with immunoSEQ multiplex PCR, while TCRdb's copy carries only in-frame clones and drops some. The sample has approximately 100,000 clones; more than 90% are singletons. This entry comes from a study of blood T cell repertoires in COVID-19. Study as a whole: PBMCs, B-cell-depleted T cells, or T cells provided the cDNA or gDNA that made up the material.

Germline CDR1 reads SGHAT; CDR2 reads FQDESV (reference sequence). V gave up 4 bases and J gave up 2 bases; unmatched junction bases: 2. The CDR3 extends over 14 amino acids. Material for sequencing was peripheral blood. This TCR was recovered from an older man with acute or convalescent COVID-19. This chain uses TRBV11-1 with TRBJ2-7, with 10 bases identical to TRBD2. The CDR3 is CASSSSGGAYEQYF. In nucleotides, the CDR3 is TGTGCCAGCAGCTCGAGCGGGGGGGCCTACGAGCAGTACTTC.